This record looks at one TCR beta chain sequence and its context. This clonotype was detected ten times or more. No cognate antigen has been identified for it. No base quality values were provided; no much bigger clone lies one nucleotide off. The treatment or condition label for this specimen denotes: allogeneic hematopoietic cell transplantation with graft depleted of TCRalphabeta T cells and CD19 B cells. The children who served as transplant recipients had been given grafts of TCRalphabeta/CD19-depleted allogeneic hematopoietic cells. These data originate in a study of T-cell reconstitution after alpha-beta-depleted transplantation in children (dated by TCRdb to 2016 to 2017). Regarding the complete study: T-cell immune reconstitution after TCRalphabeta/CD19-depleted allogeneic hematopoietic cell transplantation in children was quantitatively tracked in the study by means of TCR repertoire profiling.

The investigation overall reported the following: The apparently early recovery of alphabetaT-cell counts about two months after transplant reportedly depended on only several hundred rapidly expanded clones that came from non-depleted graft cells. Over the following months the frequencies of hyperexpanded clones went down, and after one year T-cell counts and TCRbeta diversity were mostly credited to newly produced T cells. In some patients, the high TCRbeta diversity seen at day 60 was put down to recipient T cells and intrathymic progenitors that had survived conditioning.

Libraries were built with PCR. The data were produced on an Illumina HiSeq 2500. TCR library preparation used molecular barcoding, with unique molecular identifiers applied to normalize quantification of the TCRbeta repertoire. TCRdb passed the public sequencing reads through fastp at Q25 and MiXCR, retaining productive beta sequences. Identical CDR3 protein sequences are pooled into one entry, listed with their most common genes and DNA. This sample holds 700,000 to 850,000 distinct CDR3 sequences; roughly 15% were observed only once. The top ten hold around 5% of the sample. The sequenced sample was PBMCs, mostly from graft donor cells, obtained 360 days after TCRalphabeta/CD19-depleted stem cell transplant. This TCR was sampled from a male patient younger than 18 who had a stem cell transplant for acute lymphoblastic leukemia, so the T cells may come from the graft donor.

The CDR3 reads CASSQGRTAINQPQHF. At the DNA level, the sequence is TGCGCCAGCAGCCAAGGCCGGACAGCTATTAATCAGCCCCAGCATTTT. The rearranged segments are TRBV4-1 and TRBJ1-5, and possibly TRBD1, on 6 matching bases. Counted from cysteine to phenylalanine, this CDR3 has 16 amino acids. Only the CDR3 region is kept as DNA, spanning 48 bases read in frame from base 1. The junction carries 14 bases between V and J, which are trimmed by 1 base and 4 bases respectively. The germline V gene encodes CDR1 MGHRA and CDR2 YSYEKL.